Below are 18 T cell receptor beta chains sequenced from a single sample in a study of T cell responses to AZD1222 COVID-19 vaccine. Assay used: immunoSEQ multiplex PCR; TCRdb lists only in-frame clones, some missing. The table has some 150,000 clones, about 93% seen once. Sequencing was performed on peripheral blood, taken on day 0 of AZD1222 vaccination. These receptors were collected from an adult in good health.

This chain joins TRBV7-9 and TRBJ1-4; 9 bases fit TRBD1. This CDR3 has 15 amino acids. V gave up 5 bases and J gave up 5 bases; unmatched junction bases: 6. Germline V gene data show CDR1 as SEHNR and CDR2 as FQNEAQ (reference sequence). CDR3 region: CASSRPGQGNEKLFF. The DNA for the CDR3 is TGTGCCAGCAGCCGCCCGGGACAGGGAAATGAAAAACTGTTTTTT.

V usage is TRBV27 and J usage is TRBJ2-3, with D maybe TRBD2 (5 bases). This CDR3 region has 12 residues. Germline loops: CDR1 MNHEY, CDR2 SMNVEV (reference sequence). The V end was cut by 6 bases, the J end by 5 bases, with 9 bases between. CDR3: CASRGREDTQYF. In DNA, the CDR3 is TGTGCCAGCAGAGGACGGGAAGATACGCAGTATTTT.

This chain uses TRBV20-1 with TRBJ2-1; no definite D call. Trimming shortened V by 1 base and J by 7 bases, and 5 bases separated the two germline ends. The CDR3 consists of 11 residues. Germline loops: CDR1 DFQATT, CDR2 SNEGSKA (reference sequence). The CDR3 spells CSARGINEQFF. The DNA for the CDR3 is TGCAGTGCTAGAGGAATTAATGAGCAGTTCTTC.

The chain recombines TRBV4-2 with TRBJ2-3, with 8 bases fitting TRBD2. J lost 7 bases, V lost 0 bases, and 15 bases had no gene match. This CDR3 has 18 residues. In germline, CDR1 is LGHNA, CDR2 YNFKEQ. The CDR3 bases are TGTGCCAGCAGCCAAGAAAGGACCACTAGCGGCTCACCTTATACGCAGTATTTT. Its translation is CASSQERTTSGSPYTQYF.

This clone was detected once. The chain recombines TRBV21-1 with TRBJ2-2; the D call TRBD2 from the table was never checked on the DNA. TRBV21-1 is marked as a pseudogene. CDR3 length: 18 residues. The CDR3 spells CASSKGTSGGPNTGELFF. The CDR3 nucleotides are TGTGCCAGCAGCAAAGGGACTAGCGGGGGCCCGAACACCGGGGAGCTGTTTTTT.

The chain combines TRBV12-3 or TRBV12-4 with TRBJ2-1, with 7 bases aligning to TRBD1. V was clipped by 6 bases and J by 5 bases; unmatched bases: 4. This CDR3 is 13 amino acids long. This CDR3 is CASSRGQNNEQFF. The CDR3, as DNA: TGTGCCAGCAGCCGGGGACAGAACAATGAGCAGTTCTTC.

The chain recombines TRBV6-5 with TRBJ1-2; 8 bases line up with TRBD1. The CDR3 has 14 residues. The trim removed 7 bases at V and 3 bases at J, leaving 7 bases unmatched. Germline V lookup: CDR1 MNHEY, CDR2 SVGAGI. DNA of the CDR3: TGTGCCAGCACTAGACAGGGGCTCGACTATGGCTACACCTTC. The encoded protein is CASTRQGLDYGYTF.

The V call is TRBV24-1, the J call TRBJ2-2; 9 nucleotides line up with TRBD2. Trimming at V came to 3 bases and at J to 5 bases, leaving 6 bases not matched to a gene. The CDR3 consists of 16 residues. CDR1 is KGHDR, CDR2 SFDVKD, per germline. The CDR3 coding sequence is TGTGCCACCAGTGATCAGGCGGGGGGGCGTACCGGGGAGCTGTTTTTT. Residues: CATSDQAGGRTGELFF.

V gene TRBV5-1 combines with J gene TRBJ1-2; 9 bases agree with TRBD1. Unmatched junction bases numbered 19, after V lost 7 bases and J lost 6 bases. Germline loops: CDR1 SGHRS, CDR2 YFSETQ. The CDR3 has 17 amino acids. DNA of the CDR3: TGCGCCAGCTCCTATTCCGGGACAGGGAGTATAAGTGATGGCTACACCTTC. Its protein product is CASSYSGTGSISDGYTF.

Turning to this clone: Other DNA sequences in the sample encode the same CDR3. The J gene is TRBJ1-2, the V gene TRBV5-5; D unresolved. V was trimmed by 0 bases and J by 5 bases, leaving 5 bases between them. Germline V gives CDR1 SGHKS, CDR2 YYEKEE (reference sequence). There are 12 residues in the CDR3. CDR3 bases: TGTGCCAGCAGCTTGGAATTGTATGGCTACACCTTC. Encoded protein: CASSLELYGYTF.

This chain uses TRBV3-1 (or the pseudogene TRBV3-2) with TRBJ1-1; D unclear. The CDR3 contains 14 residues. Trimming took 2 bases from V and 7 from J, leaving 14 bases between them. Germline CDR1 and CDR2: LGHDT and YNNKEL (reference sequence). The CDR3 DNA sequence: TGTGCCAGCAGCCAATTGGGAATGGGGTTTGAAGCTTTCTTT. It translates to CASSQLGMGFEAFF.

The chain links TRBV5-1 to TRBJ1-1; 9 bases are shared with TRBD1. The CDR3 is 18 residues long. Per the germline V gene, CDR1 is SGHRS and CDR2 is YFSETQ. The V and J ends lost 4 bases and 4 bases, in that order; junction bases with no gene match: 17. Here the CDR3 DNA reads TGCGCCAGCAGCCCGGGGGGGACAGGGCTAAGGGAGGGCACTGAAGCTTTCTTT. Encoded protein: CASSPGGTGLREGTEAFF.

The CDR3 spells CASSLSSPAGEQYF. Here the CDR3 DNA reads TGTGCCAGCAGTTTATCGTCTCCCGCCGGCGAGCAGTACTTC. The gene calls are TRBV27 and TRBJ2-7; D uncertain. V was shortened by 0 bases and J by 6 bases, with 12 bases between the two germline ends. The CDR3 runs to 14 residues. Germline lookup yields CDR1 MNHEY and CDR2 SMNVEV (reference sequence).

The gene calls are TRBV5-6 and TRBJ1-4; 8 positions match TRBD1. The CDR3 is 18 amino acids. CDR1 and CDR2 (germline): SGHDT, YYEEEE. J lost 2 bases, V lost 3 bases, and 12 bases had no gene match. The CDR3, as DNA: TGTGCCAGCAGCTATCGGACAGGGAACGAGAGGACTAATGAAAAACTGTTTTTT. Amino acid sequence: CASSYRTGNERTNEKLFF.

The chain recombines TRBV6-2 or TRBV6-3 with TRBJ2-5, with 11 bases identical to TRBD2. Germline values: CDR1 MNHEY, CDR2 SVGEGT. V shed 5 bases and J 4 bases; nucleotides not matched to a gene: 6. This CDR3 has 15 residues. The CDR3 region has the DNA TGTGCCAGCAGTGACCAACTAGCGGGGGTAGAGACCCAGTACTTC. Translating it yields CASSDQLAGVETQYF.

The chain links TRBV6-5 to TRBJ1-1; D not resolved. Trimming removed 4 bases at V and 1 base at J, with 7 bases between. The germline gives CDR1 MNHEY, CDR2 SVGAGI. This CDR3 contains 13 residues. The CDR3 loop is CASSSETNTEAFF. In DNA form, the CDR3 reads TGTGCCAGCAGTTCCGAGACGAACACTGAAGCTTTCTTT.

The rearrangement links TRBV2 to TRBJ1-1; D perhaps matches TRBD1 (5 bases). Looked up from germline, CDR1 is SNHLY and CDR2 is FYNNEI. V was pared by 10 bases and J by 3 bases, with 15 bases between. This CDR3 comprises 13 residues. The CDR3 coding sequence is TGTGCCACCACGGGGACGGTCGACACTGAAGCTTTCTTT. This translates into CATTGTVDTEAFF. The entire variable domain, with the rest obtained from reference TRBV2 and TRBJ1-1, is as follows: EPEVTQTPSHQVTQMGQEVILRCVPISNHLYFYWYRQILGQKVEFLVSFYNNEISEKSEIFDDQFSVERPDGSNFTLKIRSTKLEDSAMYFCATTGTVDTEAFFGQGTRLTVV.

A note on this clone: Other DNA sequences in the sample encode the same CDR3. This CDR3 reads CASSPVGRNTIYF. CDR3 coding DNA: TGTGCCAGCTCACCGGTTGGAAGAAACACCATATATTTT. V is TRBV18 and J is TRBJ1-3; D unresolved. The CDR3 spans 13 residues. Germline V gives CDR1 KGHSH, CDR2 LQKENI. Trimming cost V 3 bases and J 5 bases, with 8 bases left between them.